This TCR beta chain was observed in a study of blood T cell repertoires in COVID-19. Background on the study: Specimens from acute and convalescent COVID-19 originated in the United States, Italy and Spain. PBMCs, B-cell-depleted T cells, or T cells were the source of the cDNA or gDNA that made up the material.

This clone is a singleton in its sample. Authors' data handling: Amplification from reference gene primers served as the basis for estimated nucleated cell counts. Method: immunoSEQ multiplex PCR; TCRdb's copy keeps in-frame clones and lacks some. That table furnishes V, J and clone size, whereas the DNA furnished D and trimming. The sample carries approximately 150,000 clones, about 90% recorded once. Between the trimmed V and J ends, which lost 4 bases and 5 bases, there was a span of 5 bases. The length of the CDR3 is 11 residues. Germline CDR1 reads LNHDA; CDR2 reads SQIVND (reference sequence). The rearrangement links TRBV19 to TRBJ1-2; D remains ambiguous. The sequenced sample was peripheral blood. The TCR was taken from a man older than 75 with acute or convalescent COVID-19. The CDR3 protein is CASSNGYGYTF. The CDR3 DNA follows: TGTGCCAGTAGTAACGGTTATGGCTACACCTTC.